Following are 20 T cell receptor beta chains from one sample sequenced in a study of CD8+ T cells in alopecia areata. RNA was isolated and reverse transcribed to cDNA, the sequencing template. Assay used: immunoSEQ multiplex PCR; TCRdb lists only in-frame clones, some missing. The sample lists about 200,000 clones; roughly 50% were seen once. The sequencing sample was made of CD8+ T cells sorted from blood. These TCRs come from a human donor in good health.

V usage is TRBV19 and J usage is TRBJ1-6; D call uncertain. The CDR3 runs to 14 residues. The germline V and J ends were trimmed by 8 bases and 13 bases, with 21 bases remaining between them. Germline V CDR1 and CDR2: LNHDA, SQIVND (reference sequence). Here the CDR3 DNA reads TGTGCCAGTGCACTAGGGCCACCCGGTCATCCCCTCCACTTT. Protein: CASALGPPGHPLHF.

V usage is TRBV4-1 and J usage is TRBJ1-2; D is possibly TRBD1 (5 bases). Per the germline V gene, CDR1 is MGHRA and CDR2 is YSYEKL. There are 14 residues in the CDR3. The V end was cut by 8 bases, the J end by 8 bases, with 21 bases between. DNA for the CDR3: TGCGCCAGCGCAAAAACCGGGACCGCTGGAGGCTACACCTTC. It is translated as CASAKTGTAGGYTF.

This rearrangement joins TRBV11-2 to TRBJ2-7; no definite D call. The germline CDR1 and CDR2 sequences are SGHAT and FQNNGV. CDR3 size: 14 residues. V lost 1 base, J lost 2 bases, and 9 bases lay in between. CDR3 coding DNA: TGTGCCAGCAGCTTAGGGCCCGGAGCCTACGAGCAGTACTTC. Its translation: CASSLGPGAYEQYF.

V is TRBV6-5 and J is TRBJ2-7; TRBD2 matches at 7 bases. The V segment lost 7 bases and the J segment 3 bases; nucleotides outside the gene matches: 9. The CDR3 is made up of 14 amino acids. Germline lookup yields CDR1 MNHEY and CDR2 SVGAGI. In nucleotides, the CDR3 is TGTGCCAGCACTCCCAAGGGAGGGGTCTACGAGCAGTACTTC. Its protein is CASTPKGGVYEQYF.

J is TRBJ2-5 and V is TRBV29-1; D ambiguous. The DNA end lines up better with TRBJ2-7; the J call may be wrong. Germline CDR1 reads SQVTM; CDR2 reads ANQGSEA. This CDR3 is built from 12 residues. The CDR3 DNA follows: TGCAGCGTTCTTGGTGATACCTACGAGCAGTACTTC. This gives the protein CSVLGDTYEQYF.

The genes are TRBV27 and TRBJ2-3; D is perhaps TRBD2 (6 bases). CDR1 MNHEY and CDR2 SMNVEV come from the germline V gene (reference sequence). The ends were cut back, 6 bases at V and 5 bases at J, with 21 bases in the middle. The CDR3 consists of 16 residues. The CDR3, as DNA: TGTGCCAGCAGCGAGACGGGCCCTACCGGGGGAGATACGCAGTATTTT. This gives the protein CASSETGPTGGDTQYF.

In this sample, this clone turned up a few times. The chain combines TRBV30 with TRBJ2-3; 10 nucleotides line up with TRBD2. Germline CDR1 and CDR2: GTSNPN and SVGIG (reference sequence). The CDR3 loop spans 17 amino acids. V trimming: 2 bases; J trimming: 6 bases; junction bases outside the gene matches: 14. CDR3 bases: TGTGCCTGGAGTCACGCCGGGGCTAGCGGGGGTTGGGATACGCAGTATTTT. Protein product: CAWSHAGASGGWDTQYF.

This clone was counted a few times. In DNA, the CDR3 is TGTGCCAGCAGTGAAGGCACCGGGGGCCCCTACAATGAGCAGTTCTTC. This translates into CASSEGTGGPYNEQFF. The genes are TRBV2 and TRBJ2-1; D is perhaps TRBD1 or TRBD2 (6 bases each). The germline V and J ends were trimmed by 1 base and 2 bases, with 12 bases remaining between them. Germline V CDR1 and CDR2: SNHLY, FYNNEI. The CDR3 is 16 residues long.

The CDR3 DNA sequence: TGTGCCAGCAGCCTCAGCCAGAGGCAGGACACTGAAGCTTTCTTT. Amino acids: CASSLSQRQDTEAFF. The chain is built from TRBV6-6 and TRBJ1-1; D uncertain. CDR1 and CDR2 (germline): MNHNY, SVGAGI (reference sequence). Between the trimmed V and J ends, which lost 6 bases and 3 bases, there was a span of 17 bases. CDR3 length equals 15 residues.

In DNA form, the CDR3 reads TGTGCCAGCAGTCTCCCGGGACAGAACGAAAAACTGTTTTTT. Amino acids: CASSLPGQNEKLFF. V and J are TRBV13 and TRBJ1-4; the match to TRBD1 covers 7 bases. The CDR3 sequence is 14 residues long. The ends lost 6 bases at V and 8 bases at J; junction bases unmatched: 9. CDR1 is PRHDT, CDR2 FYEKMQ, per germline (reference sequence).

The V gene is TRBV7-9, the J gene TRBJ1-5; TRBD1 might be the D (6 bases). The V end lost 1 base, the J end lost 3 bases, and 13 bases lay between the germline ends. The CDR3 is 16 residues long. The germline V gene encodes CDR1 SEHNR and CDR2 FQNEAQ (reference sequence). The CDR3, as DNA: TGTGCCAGCAGCTTAGTGATAGGGACACCCAATCAGCCCCAGCATTTT. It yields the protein CASSLVIGTPNQPQHF.

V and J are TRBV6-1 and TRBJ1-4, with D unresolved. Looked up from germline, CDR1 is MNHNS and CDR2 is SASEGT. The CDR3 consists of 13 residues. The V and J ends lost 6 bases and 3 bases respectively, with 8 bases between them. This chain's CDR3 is CASRAGSNEKLFF. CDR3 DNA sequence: TGTGCCAGCAGGGCTGGGTCTAATGAAAAACTGTTTTTT.

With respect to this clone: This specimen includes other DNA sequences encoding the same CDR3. The CDR3 bases are TGCAGCGTTGTAGGCGGGGGCGAGGAGACCCAGTACTTC. This encodes CSVVGGGEETQYF. The gene calls are TRBV29-1 and TRBJ2-5; maybe TRBD2 (7 bases). The germline CDR1 and CDR2 sequences are SQVTM and ANQGSEA. The CDR3 is 13 residues long. Trimming left V 4 bases short and J 5 bases short, with 14 bases between.

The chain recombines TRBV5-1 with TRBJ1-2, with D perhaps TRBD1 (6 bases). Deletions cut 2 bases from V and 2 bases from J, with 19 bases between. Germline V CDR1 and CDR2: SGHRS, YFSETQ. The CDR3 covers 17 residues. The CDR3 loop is CASSFIHRWGRNYGYTF. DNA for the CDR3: TGCGCCAGCAGCTTTATCCATCGGTGGGGGCGGAACTATGGCTACACCTTC.

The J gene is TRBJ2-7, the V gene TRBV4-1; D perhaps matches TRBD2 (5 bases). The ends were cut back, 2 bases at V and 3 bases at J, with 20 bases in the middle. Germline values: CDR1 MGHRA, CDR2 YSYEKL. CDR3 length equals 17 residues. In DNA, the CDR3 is TGCGCCAGCAGCCAATCCCTGCCCGGTATCCGGGACTACGAGCAGTACTTC. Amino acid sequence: CASSQSLPGIRDYEQYF.

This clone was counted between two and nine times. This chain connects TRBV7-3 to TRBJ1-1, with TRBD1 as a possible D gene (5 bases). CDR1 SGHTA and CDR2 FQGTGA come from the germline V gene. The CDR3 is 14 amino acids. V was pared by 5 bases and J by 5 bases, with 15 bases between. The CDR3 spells CASSVGGGRTEAFF. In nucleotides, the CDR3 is TGTGCCAGCAGCGTTGGCGGGGGTCGGACTGAAGCTTTCTTT.

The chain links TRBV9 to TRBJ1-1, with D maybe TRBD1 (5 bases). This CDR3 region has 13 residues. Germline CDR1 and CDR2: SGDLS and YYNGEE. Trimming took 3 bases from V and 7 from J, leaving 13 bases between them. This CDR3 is CASSAPGTFEAFF. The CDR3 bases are TGTGCCAGCAGCGCCCCCGGGACGTTTGAAGCTTTCTTT.

The CDR3 loop reads CASGVISLTEAFF. Here the CDR3 DNA reads TGTGCCAGCGGGGTTATTTCTTTAACTGAAGCTTTCTTT. The rearrangement links TRBV27 to TRBJ1-1; no reliable D call. Trimming shortened V by 8 bases and J by 5 bases, and 15 bases separated the two germline ends. The CDR3 has 13 residues. Germline assignment: CDR1 MNHEY and CDR2 SMNVEV (reference sequence).

In nucleotides, the CDR3 is TGTGCCATCACCAGAGGGACCCCGCAAGAGACCCAGTACTTC. Encoded protein: CAITRGTPQETQYF. The chain is built from TRBV2 and TRBJ2-5; D tentatively fits TRBD1 or TRBD2 (5 bases each). The CDR3 loop spans 14 amino acids. Germline loops: CDR1 SNHLY, CDR2 FYNNEI. With 10 bases removed from V and 2 bases from J, the gap between germline ends came to 17 bases.

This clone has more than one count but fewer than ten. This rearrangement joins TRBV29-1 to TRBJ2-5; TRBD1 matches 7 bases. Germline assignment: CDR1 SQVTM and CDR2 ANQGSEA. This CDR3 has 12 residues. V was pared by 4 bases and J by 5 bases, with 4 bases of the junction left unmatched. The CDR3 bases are TGCAGCGTTGTGGTAGGGGGCGAGACCCAGTACTTC. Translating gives CSVVVGGETQYF. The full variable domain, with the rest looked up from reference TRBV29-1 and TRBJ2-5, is SAVISQKPSRDICQRGTSLTIQCQVDSQVTMMFWYRQQPGQSLTLIATANQGSEATYESGFVIDKFPISRPNLTFSTLTVSNMSPEDSSIYLCSVVVGGETQYFGPGTRLLVL.